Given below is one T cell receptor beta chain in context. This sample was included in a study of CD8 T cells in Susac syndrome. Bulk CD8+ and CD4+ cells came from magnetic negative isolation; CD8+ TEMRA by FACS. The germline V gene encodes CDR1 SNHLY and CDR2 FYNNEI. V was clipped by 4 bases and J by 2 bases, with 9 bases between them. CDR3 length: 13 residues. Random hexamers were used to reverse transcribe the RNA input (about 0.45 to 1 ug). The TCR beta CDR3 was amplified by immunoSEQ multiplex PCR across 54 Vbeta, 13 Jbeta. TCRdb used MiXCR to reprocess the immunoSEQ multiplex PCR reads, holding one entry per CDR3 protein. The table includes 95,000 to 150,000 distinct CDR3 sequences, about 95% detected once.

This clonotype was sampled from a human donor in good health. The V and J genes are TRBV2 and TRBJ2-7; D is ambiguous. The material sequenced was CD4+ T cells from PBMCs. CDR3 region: CASSADLAYEQYF. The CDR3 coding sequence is TGTGCCAGCAGTGCAGATTTGGCCTACGAGCAGTACTTC.